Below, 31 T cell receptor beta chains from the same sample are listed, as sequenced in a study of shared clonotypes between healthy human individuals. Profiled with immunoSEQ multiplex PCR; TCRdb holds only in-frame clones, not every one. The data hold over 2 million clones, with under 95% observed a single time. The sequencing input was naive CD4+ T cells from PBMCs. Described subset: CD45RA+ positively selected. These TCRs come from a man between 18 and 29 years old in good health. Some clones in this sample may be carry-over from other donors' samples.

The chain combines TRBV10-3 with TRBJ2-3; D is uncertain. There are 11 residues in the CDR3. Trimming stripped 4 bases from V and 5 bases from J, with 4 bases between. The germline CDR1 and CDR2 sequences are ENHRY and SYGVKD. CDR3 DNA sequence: TGTGCCATCAGTGGTGGAGATACGCAGTATTTT. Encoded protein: CAISGGDTQYF.

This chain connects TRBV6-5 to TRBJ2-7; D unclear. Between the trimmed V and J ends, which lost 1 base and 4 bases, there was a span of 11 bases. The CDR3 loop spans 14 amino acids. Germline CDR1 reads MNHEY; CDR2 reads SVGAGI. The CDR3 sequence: CASSYLSRTYEQYF. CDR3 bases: TGTGCCAGCAGTTACTTATCTAGAACATACGAGCAGTACTTC.

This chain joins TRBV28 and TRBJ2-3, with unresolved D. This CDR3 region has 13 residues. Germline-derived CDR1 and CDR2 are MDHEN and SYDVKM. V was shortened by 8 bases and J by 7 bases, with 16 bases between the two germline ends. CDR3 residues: CASQTRAPHTQYF. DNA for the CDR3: TGTGCCAGCCAAACCCGGGCCCCTCATACGCAGTATTTT.

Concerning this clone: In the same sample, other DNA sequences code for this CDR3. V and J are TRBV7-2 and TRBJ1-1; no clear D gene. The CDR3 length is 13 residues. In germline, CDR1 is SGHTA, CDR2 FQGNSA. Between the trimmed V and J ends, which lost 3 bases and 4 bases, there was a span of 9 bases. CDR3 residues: CASSFRGGTEAFF. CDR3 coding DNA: TGTGCCAGCAGCTTTAGAGGTGGCACTGAAGCTTTCTTT.

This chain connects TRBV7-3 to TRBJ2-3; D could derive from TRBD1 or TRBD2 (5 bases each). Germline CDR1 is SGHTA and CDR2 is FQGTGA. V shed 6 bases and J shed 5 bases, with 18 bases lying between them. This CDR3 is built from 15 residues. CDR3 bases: TGTGCCAGCAGTTATCCGGGGACGCAGGGAGATACGCAGTATTTT. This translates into CASSYPGTQGDTQYF.

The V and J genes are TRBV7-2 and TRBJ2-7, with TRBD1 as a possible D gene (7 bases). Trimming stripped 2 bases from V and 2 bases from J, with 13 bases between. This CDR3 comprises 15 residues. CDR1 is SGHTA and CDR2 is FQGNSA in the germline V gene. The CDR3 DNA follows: TGTGCCAGCAGCTTATGGAGGGACAGAACCTACGAGCAGTACTTC. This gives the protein CASSLWRDRTYEQYF. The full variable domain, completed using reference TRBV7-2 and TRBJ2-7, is GAGVSQSPSNKVTEKGKDVELRCDPISGHTALYWYRQSLGQGLEFLIYFQGNSAPDKSGLPSDRFSAERTGGSVSTLTIQRTQQEDSAVYLCASSLWRDRTYEQYFGPGTRLTVT.

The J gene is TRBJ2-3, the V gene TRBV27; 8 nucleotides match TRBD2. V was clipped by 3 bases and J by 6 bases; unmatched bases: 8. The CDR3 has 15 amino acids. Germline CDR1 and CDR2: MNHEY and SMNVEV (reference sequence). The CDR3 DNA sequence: TGTGCCAGCAGTTTCCTTGGACTAGCTGGGGATACGCAGTATTTT. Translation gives CASSFLGLAGDTQYF.

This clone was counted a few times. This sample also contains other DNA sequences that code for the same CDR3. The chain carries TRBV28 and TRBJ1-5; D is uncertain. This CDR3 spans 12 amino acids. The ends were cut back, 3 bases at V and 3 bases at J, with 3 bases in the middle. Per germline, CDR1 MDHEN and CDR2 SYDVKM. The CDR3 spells CASSFPNQPQHF. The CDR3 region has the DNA TGTGCCAGCAGTTTTCCCAATCAGCCCCAGCATTTT.

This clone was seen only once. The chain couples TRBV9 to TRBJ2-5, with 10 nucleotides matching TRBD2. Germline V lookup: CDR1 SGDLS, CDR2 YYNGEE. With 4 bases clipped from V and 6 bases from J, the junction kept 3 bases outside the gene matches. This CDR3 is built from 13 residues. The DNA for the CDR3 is TGTGCCAGCAGCCTGGGACTAGCGCAGACCCAGTACTTC. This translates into CASSLGLAQTQYF.

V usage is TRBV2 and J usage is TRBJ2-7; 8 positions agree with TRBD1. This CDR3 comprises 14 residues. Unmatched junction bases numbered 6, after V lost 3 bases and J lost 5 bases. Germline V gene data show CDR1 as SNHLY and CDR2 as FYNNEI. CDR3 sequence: CASSDRGLVDEQYF. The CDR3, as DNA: TGTGCCAGCAGTGACAGGGGGCTCGTCGACGAGCAGTACTTC.

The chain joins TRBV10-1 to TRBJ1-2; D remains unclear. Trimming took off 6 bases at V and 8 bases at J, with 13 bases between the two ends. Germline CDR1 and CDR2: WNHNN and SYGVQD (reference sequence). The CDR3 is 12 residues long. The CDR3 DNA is TGCGCCAGCAGAGCGGACCCCACGGGCTACACCTTC. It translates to CASRADPTGYTF.

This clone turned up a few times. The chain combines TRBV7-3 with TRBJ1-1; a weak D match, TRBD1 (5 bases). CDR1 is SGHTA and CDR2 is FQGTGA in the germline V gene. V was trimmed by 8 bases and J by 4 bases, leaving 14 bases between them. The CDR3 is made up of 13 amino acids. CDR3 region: CASGLRRGTEAFF. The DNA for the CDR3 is TGTGCCAGCGGCCTCCGAAGGGGCACTGAAGCTTTCTTT.

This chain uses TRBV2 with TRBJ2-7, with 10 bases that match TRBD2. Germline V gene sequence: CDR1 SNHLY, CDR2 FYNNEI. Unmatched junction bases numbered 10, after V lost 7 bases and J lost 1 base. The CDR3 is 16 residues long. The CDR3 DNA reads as TGTGCCAGCACGCTTGGACTAGCGGACAGATCCTACGAGCAGTACTTC. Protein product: CASTLGLADRSYEQYF.

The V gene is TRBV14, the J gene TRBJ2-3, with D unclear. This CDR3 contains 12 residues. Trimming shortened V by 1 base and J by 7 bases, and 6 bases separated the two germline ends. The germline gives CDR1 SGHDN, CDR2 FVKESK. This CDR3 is CASSQVLNTQYF. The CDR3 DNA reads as TGTGCCAGCAGCCAAGTTCTCAATACGCAGTATTTT.

The CDR3 protein is CASSATRAGGPDEQFF. The CDR3 nucleotides read TGTGCCAGCAGTGCCACACGGGCGGGAGGCCCGGATGAGCAGTTCTTC. The rearrangement links TRBV27 to TRBJ2-1; 8 bases are shared with TRBD2. The CDR3 spans 16 residues. V lost 5 bases, J lost 8 bases, and 14 bases stayed unmatched. The germline V gene encodes CDR1 MNHEY and CDR2 SMNVEV (reference sequence).

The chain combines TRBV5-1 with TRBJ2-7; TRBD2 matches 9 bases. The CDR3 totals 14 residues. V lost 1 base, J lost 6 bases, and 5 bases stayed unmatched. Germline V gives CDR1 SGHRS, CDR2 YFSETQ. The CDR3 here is CASSLWTSDFEQYF. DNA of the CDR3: TGCGCCAGCAGCTTGTGGACTAGCGACTTCGAGCAGTACTTC.

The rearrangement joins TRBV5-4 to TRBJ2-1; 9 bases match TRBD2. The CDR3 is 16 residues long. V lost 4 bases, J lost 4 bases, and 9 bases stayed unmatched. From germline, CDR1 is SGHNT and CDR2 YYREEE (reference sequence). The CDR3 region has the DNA TGTGCCAGCAGCCCGCCCTCTAGCGGGGCTTACAATGAGCAGTTCTTC. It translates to CASSPPSSGAYNEQFF.

Here the CDR3 DNA reads TGTGCCAGCAGCTTAAACTCAGGGGGGCATACGCAGTATTTT. Its protein product is CASSLNSGGHTQYF. The rearrangement uses TRBV27 and TRBJ2-3; weak D call: TRBD1 (7 bases). The CDR3 is made up of 14 amino acids. V lost 6 bases to trimming and J lost 7 bases, with 17 bases between them. Germline CDR1 is MNHEY and CDR2 is SMNVEV (reference sequence).

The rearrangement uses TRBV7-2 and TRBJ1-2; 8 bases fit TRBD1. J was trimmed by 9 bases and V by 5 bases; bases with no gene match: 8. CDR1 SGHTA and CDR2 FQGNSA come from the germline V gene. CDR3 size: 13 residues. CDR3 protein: CASSPGQGNRYTF. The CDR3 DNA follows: TGTGCCAGCAGCCCTGGACAGGGCAATCGCTACACCTTC.

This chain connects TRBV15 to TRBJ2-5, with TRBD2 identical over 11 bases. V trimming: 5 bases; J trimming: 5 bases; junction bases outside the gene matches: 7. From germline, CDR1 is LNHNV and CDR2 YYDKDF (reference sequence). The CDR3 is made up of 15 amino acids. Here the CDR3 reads CATSDSGRAIETQYF. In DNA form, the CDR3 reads TGTGCCACCAGCGATAGCGGGAGGGCCATTGAGACCCAGTACTTC.

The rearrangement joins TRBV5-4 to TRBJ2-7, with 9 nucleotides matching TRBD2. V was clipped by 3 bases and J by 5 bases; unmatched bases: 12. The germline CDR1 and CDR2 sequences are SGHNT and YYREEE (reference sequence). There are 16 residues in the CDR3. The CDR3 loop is CASSSSGSGRSNEQYF. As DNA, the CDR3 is TGTGCCAGCAGCTCATCGGGGAGCGGGAGGAGTAACGAGCAGTACTTC.

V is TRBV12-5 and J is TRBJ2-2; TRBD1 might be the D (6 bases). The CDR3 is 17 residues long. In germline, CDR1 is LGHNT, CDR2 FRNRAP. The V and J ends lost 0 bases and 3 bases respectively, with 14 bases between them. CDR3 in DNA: TGTGCTAGTGGTTTGGTACTGGGGGCCGGGGACACCGGGGAGCTGTTTTTT. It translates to CASGLVLGAGDTGELFF.

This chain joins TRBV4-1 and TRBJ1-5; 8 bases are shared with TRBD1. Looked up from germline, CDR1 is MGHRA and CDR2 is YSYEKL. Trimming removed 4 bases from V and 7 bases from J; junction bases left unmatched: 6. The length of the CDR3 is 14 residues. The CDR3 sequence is CASSPDRDGQPQHF. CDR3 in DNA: TGCGCCAGCAGCCCGGACAGGGACGGCCAGCCCCAGCATTTT.

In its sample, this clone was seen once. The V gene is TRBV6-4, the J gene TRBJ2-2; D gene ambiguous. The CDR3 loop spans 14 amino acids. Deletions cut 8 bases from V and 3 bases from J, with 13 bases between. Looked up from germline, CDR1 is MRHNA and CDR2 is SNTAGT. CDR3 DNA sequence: TGTGCCAGCCGATGGTGGGTGGACACCGGGGAGCTGTTTTTT. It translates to CASRWWVDTGELFF.

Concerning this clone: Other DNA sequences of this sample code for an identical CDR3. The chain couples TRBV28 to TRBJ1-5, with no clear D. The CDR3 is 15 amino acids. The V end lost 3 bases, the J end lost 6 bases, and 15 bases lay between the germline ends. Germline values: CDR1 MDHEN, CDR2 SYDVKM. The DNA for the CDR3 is TGTGCCAGCAGTTTGCCGGGTAAGAGCGGTCAGCCCCAGCATTTT. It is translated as CASSLPGKSGQPQHF.

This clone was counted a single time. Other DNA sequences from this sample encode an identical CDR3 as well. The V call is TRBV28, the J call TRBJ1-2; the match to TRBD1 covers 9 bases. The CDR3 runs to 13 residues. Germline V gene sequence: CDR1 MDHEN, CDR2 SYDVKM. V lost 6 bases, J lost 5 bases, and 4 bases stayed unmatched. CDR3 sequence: CASSRQGVYGYTF. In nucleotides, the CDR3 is TGTGCCAGCAGCCGACAGGGGGTGTATGGCTACACCTTC.

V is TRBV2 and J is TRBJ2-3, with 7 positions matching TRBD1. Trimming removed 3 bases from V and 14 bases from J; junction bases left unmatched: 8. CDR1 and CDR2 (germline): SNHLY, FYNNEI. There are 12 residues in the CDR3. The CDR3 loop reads CASSEETGSRYF. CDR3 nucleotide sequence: TGTGCCAGCAGTGAGGAGACAGGGTCTAGGTATTTT.

The CDR3 DNA follows: TGTGCCAGTAGTATCGGAGCCTCAGGAGGGGGCGAGGATGAGCAGTTCTTC. Translating it yields CASSIGASGGGEDEQFF. The V gene is TRBV19, the J gene TRBJ2-1; possible D gene TRBD1, 7 bases. This CDR3 has 17 amino acids. V was shortened by 3 bases and J by 8 bases, with 23 bases between the two germline ends. Per germline, CDR1 LNHDA and CDR2 SQIVND (reference sequence).

This CDR3 is CASSLGVQATNEKLFF. CDR3 DNA sequence: TGTGCCAGCAGCTTAGGAGTACAGGCAACTAATGAAAAACTGTTTTTT. The rearrangement uses TRBV7-2 and TRBJ1-4; D possibly corresponds to TRBD1 (5 bases). CDR3 length: 16 residues. The germline V and J ends were trimmed by 1 base and 0 bases, with 9 bases remaining between them. Per germline, CDR1 SGHTA and CDR2 FQGNSA.

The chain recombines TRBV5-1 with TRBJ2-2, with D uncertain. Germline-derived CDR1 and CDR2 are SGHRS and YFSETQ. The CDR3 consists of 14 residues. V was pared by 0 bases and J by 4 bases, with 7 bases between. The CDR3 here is CASSLEWATGELFF. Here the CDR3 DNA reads TGCGCCAGCAGCTTGGAGTGGGCCACCGGGGAGCTGTTTTTT.

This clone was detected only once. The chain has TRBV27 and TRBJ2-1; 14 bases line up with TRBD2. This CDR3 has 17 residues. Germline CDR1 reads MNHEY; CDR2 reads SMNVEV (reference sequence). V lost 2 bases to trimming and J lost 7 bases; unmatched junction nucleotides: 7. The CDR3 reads CASSLLGLAGAGNEQFF. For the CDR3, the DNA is TGTGCCAGCAGTTTACTGGGACTAGCGGGAGCGGGGAATGAGCAGTTCTTC.